This TCR beta chain is drawn from a study of blood T cell repertoires in COVID-19. Study information: PBMCs, B-cell-depleted T cells, or T cells provided the cDNA or gDNA that made up the material.

Data came from immunoSEQ multiplex PCR; TCRdb stores just in-frame clones and leaves some out. Of some 270,000 clones listed, approximately 85% were seen once; the top ten hold around 10%. V was clipped by 3 bases and J by 6 bases, with 11 bases between them. This CDR3 has 14 residues. Germline V gene sequence: CDR1 SEHNR, CDR2 FQNEAQ (reference sequence). The receptor's source is a woman aged 65 to 85 with acute or convalescent COVID-19. The sample taken for sequencing was peripheral blood. The chain combines TRBV7-9 with TRBJ2-2, with a weak D call TRBD2 (6 bases). CDR3 sequence (DNA): TGTGCCAGCAGCTTGACTAGTCAGTCCGGGGAGCTGTTTTTT. Translating gives CASSLTSQSGELFF.